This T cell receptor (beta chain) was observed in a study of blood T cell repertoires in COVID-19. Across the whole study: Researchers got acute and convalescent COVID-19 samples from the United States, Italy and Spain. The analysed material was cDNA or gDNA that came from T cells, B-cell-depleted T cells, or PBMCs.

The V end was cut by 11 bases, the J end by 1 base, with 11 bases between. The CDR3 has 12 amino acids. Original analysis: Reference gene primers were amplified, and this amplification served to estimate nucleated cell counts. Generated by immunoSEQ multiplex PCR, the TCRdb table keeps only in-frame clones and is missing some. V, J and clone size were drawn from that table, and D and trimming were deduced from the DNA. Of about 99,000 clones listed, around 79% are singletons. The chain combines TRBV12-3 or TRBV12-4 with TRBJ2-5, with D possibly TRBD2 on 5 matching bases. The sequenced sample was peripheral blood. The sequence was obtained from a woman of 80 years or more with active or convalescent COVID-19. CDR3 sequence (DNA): TGTGCCTGCCGCCGGGGCCAAGAGACCCAGTACTTC. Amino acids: CACRRGQETQYF.